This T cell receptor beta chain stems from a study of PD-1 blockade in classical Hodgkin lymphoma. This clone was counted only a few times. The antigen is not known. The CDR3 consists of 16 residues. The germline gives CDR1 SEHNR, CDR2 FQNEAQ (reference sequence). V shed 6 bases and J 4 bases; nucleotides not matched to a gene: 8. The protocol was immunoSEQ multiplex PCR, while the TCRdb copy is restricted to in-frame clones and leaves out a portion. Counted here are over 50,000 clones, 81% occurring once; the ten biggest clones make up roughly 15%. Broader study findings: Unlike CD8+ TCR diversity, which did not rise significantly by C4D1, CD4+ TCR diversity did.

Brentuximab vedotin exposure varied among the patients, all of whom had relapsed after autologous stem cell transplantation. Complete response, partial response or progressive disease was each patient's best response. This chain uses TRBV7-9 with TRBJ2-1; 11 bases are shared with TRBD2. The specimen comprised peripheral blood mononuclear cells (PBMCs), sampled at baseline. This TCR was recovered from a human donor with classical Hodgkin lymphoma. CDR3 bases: TGTGCCAGCAGTTTACAAACTAGCGGGGGTTACAATGAGCAGTTCTTC. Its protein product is CASSLQTSGGYNEQFF.